This T cell receptor beta chain was sequenced during a study of OX40 agonist ivuxolimab in advanced cancers. Looking at the study overall: Patient treatment consisted of intravenous ivuxolimab administration every 2 weeks at 0.01 to 10 mg/kg. Study conclusions and caveats: Undetermined was the antigen specificity of the expanded peripheral T cells. At doses 0.1 to 3.0 mg/kg, CD4+ and CD8+ clones expanded.

Autoimmune disease history or systemic immunosuppression was exclusionary. V gave up 8 bases and J gave up 1 base; unmatched junction bases: 10. This CDR3 contains 15 residues. CDR1 is SNHLY and CDR2 is FYNNEI in the germline V gene. To note about this clone: Its antigen is undetermined.

Using immunoSEQ multiplex PCR, the repertoire was profiled, and TCRdb retains in-frame clones only, with some absent. The table shows 80,000 or so clones, with approximately 84% occurring only once. The specimen was CD4+ or CD8+ T cells sorted from blood, collected in a trial of the OX40 agonist ivuxolimab. This TCR was recovered from an adult with an advanced solid tumor such as melanoma, head and neck, liver or kidney cancer. The gene calls are TRBV2 and TRBJ2-7; the match to TRBD1 covers 8 bases. The CDR3 DNA reads as TGTGCCAGCCTCCGGGGACAGGCGGTGTCCTACGAGCAGTACTTC. This codes for CASLRGQAVSYEQYF.